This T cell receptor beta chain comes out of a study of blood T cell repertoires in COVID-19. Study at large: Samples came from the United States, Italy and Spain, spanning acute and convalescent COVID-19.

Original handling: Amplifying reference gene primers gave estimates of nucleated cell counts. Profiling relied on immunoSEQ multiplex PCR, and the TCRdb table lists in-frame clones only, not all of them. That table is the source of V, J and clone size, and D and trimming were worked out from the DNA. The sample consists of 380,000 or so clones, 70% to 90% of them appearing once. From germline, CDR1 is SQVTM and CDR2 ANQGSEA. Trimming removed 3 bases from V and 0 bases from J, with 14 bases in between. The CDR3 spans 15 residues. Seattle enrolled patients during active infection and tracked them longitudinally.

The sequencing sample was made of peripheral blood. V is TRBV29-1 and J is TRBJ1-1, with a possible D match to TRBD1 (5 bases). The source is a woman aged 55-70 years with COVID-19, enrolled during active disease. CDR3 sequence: CSVDARGSMNTEAFF. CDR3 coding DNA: TGCAGCGTTGATGCAAGGGGCTCCATGAACACTGAAGCTTTCTTT.